This TCR beta chain emerged from a study of CD8 T cells in Susac syndrome. General study results and limits: As acknowledged by the study, its TCR sequencing and HLA analysis included a relatively small number of individuals.

RNA totalling roughly 0.5 to 1 ug underwent reverse transcription with random hexamers. TCR beta CDR3 was amplified by immunoSEQ multiplex PCR. This amplification extended across 54 Vbeta and 13 Jbeta segments. Each CDR3 protein is one row after TCRdb ran MiXCR on the immunoSEQ multiplex PCR reads. The table lists tens of thousands of distinct CDR3 sequences, 93% of them singletons. From blood CD8+ and CD4+ T cells, TCR beta sequences were generated. The study used healthy donors as controls matched for age and sex. CDR1 and CDR2 from the germline V gene are SGHRS and YFSETQ. The CDR3 consists of 13 residues. The germline V and J ends were trimmed by 5 bases and 5 bases, with 14 bases remaining between them. About this clonotype itself: Its matching antigen is unknown.

Material for sequencing was CD8+ T cells from PBMCs. V gene TRBV5-1 combines with J gene TRBJ2-7; D is undetermined. The clonotype comes from a human donor in good health. Here the CDR3 reads CASRDKGADEQYF. CDR3 DNA: TGCGCCAGCAGAGATAAGGGCGCGGACGAGCAGTACTTC. Full variable domain (outside the CDR3, taken from reference TRBV5-1 and TRBJ2-7): KAGVTQTPRYLIKTRGQQVTLSCSPISGHRSVSWYQQTPGQGLQFLFEYFSETQRNKGNFPGRFSGRQFSNSRSEMNVSTLELGDSALYLCASRDKGADEQYFGPGTRLTVT.